The T cell receptor beta chain described here comes from a study of Ad26.COV2.S vaccination and SARS-CoV-2 variants. About the research overall: Once or twice, 56 days apart, Ad26.COV2.S was delivered intramuscularly. General study results and limits: The study found higher spike-specific TCR breadth in vaccine than placebo recipients.

Treatment given: roughly 18 received Ad26.COV2.S at low or high dose, single or two shots; about 5 received placebo; per-sample allocation not given. Day 63 following the first vaccine or placebo injection was when the samples were taken. In the case of this clone: The antigen remains unidentified.

Only in-frame clones appear in the TCRdb table, and some are missing; sequencing was by immunoSEQ multiplex PCR. This table has approximately 410,000 clones, roughly 90% appearing once. Trimming at V came to 5 bases and at J to 5 bases, leaving 8 bases not matched to a gene. CDR3 length equals 14 residues. Looked up from germline, CDR1 is SGHVS and CDR2 is FNYEAQ. The chain joins TRBV7-6 to TRBJ2-7; 8 positions match TRBD1. This TCR was sampled from a person between 18 and 65 years old who received the Ad26.COV2.S COVID-19 vaccine or a placebo. The sample here was peripheral blood, taken in a trial of Ad26.COV2.S vaccine versus placebo. CDR3 amino acids: CASSVGQGRDEQYF. In DNA, the CDR3 is TGTGCCAGCAGCGTCGGACAGGGAAGGGACGAGCAGTACTTC.